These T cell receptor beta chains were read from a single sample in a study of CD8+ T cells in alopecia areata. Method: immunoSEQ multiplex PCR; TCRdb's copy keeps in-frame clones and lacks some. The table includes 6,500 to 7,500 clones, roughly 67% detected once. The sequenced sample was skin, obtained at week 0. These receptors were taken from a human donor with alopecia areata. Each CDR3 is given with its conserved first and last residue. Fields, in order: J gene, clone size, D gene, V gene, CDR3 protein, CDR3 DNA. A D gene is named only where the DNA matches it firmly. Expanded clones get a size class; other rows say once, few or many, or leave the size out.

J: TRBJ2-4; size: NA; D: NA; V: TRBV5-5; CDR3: CASSYGQPNIQYF; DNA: TGTGCCAGCAGCTATGGACAGCCCAACATTCAGTACTTC
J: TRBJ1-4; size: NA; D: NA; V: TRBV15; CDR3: CATSRDWGSGEKLFF; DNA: TGTGCCACCAGCAGAGATTGGGGGTCGGGTGAAAAACTGTTTTTT
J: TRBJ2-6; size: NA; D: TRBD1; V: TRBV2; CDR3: CASVRDRLSGANVLTF; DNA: TGTGCCAGCGTCCGGGACAGACTATCCGGGGCCAACGTCCTGACTTTC
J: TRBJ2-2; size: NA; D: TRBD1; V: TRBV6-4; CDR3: CASSPSPDRGNGGELFF; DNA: TGTGCCAGCAGTCCCTCACCGGACAGGGGGAACGGCGGGGAGCTGTTTTTT
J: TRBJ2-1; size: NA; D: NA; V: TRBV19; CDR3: CASSIMVVQANEQFF; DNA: TGTGCCAGTAGTATAATGGTGGTGCAGGCCAATGAGCAGTTCTTC
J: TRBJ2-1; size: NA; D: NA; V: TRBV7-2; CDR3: CASSLAPARVNEQFF; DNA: TGTGCCAGCAGCTTAGCCCCCGCTAGGGTCAATGAGCAGTTCTTC
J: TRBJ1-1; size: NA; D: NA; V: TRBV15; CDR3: CATSPNLNKAFF; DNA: TGTGCCACCAGCCCTAACTTGAACAAAGCTTTCTTT
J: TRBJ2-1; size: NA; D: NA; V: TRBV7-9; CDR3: CASSPDTWQFF; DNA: TGTGCCAGCAGCCCAGATACGTGGCAGTTCTTC
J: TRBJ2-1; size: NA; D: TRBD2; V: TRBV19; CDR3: CASSAQTSSNPHGSYNEQFF; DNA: TGTGCCAGTAGCGCACAGACTAGCTCTAATCCGCATGGCTCCTACAATGAGCAGTTCTTC
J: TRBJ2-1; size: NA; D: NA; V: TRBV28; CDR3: CASRMGSVRTSEQFF; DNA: TGTGCCAGCAGAATGGGTAGCGTCCGGACAAGTGAGCAGTTCTTC
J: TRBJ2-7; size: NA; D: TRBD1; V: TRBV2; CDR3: CASRGQGRYEQYF; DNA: TGTGCCAGCAGGGGACAGGGTCGCTACGAGCAGTACTTC
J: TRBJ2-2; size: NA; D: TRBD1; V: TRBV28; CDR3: CASTPRQGAGTGELFF; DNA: TGTGCCAGCACACCCAGGCAGGGGGCGGGTACCGGGGAGCTGTTTTTT
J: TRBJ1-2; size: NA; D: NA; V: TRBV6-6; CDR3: CASRGGPGYTF; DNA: TGTGCCAGCCGGGGCGGACCGGGCTACACCTTC
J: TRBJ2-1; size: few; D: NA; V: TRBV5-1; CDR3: CASSLGGHNEQFF; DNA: TGCGCCAGCAGCTTGGGTGGTCACAATGAGCAGTTCTTC
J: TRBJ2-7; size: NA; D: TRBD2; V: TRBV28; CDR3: CASRLTGTRSSEQYF; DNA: TGTGCCAGCAGGTTAACCGGGACTAGGAGTTCCGAGCAGTACTTC
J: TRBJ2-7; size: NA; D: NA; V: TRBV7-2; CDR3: CASSEDGDAYEQYF; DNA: TGTGCCAGCAGCGAAGACGGAGATGCCTACGAGCAGTACTTC
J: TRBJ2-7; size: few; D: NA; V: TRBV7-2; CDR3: CASSVTGSSYEQYF; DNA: TGTGCCAGCAGCGTGACGGGTAGCTCCTACGAGCAGTACTTC
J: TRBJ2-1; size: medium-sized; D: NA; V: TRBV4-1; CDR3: CASSQDPGLGQFF; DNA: TGCGCCAGCAGCCAAGATCCGGGCTTGGGGCAGTTCTTC
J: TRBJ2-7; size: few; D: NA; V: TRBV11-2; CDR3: CASSLDPTFSYEQYF; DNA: TGTGCCAGCAGCTTAGATCCCACGTTCTCCTACGAGCAGTACTTC
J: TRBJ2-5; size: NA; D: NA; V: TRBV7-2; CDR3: CASSRLSGDETQYF; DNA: TGTGCCAGCAGCCGACTTAGTGGGGACGAGACCCAGTACTTC
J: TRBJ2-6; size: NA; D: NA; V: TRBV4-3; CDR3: CASSQDDSGANVLTF; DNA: TGCGCCAGCAGCCAAGATGACTCTGGGGCCAACGTCCTGACTTTC
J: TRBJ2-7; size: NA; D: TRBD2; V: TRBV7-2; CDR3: CASSPRGGGVYEQYF; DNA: TGTGCCAGCAGCCCCCGCGGCGGGGGGGTTTACGAGCAGTACTTC
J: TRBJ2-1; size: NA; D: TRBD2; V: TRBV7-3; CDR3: CASSLTSAYNEQFF; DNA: TGTGCCAGCAGCTTGACTAGCGCCTACAATGAGCAGTTCTTC
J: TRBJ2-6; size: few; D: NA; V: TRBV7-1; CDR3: CASSLDGMSSGANVLTF; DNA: TGTGCCAGCAGCTTAGATGGGATGAGCTCTGGGGCCAACGTCCTGACTTTC
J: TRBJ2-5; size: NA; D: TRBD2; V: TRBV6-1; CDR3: CASKASGRETQYF; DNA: TGTGCCAGCAAGGCTAGCGGGCGGGAGACCCAGTACTTC
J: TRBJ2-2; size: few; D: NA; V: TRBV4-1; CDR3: CASSQTGITNTGELFF; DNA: TGCGCCAGCAGCCAAACAGGGATTACGAACACCGGGGAGCTGTTTTTT
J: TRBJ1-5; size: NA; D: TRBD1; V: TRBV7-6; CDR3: CASSSGQGALGQPQHF; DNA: TGTGCCAGCAGCTCCGGGCAGGGGGCACTGGGGCAGCCCCAGCATTTT
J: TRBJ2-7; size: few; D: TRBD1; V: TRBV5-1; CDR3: CASSFSDRDQEQYF; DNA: TGCGCCAGCAGCTTCTCAGACAGGGATCAAGAGCAGTACTTC
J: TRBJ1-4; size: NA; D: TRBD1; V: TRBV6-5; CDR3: CASGTGVNEKLFF; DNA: TGTGCCTCGGGGACAGGGGTTAATGAAAAACTGTTTTTT
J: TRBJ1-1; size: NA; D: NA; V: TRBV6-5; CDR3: CAISERHMNTEAFF; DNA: TGTGCCATCAGTGAGCGACACATGAACACTGAAGCTTTCTTT
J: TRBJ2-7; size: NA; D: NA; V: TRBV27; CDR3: CASSLRWTASALEQYF; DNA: TGTGCCAGCAGTTTACGGTGGACAGCCTCTGCCCTCGAGCAGTACTTC
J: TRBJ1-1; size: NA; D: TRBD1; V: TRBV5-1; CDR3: CASSLEDLRKGGTAFF; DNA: TGCGCCAGCAGCTTGGAAGATTTAAGAAAAGGGGGCACAGCTTTCTTT
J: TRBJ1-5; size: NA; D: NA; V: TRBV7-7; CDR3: CASSLDRDQPQHF; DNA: TGTGCCAGCAGCTTAGACAGGGATCAGCCCCAGCATTTT
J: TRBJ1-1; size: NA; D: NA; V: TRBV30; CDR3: CAWSTTRVSTEAFF; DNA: TGTGCCTGGAGTACTACTAGGGTATCCACTGAAGCTTTCTTT
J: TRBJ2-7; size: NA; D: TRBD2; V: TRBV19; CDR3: CASSLQRGGYEQYF; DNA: TGTGCCAGTAGTTTACAGCGGGGCGGCTACGAGCAGTACTTC
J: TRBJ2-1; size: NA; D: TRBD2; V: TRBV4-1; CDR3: CASSHGTSWDEQFF; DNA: TGCGCCAGCAGCCACGGGACTAGCTGGGATGAGCAGTTCTTC
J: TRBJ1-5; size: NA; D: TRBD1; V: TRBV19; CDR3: CASSIYRGQNQPQHF; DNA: TGTGCCAGTAGTATCTACAGGGGGCAGAATCAGCCCCAGCATTTT
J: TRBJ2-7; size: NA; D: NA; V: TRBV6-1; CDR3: CASKRGFYYEQYF; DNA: TGTGCCAGTAAGAGGGGATTCTACTACGAGCAGTACTTC
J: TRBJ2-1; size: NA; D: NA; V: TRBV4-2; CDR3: CASSQVRVEPNEQFF; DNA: TGTGCCAGCAGCCAAGTGAGAGTAGAGCCCAATGAGCAGTTCTTC
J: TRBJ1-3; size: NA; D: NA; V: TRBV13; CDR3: CASSLEGTGNTIYF; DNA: TGTGCCAGCAGCTTAGAGGGAACAGGAAACACCATATATTTT
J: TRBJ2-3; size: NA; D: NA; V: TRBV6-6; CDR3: CASSYSAQATDTQYF; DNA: TGTGCCAGCAGTTACTCGGCCCAAGCCACAGATACGCAGTATTTT
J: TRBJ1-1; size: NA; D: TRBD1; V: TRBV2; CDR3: CASSGTGVNTEAFF; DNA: TGTGCCAGCAGTGGGACAGGGGTGAACACTGAAGCTTTCTTT
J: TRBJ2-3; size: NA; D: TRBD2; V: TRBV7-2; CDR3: CASSHTRLAGGLGTDTQYF; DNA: TGTGCCAGCAGCCATACTAGACTAGCGGGGGGGCTTGGCACAGATACGCAGTATTTT
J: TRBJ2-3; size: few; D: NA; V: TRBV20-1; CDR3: CSVFTDTQYF; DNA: TGCAGTGTTTTTACAGATACGCAGTATTTT
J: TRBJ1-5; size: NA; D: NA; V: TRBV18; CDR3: CASSPPATGNQPQHF; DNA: TGTGCCAGCTCACCACCGGCTACAGGGAATCAGCCCCAGCATTTT
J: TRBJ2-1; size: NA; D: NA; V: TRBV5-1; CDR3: CASSLSTEEFF; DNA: TGCGCCAGCAGCTTGTCTACGGAGGAGTTCTTC
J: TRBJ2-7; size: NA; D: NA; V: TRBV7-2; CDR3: CASSSLPTGSISYEQYF; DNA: TGTGCCAGCAGCTCCCTACCCACAGGGAGTATTTCCTACGAGCAGTACTTC
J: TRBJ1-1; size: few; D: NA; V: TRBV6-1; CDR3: CASGLTGSGAFF; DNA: TGTGCCAGCGGGCTAACAGGGTCGGGGGCTTTCTTT
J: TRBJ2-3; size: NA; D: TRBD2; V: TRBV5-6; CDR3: CASSSLGRGATDTQYF; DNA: TGTGCCAGCAGCTCGCTGGGGCGGGGGGCCACAGATACGCAGTATTTT
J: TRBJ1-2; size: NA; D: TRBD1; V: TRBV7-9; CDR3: CASSRGTGYGYTF; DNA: TGTGCCAGCAGCCGGGGGACAGGGTATGGCTACACCTTC
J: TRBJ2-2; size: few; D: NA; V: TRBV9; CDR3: CASSATFGTGELFF; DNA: TGTGCCAGCAGCGCAACCTTTGGGACCGGGGAGCTGTTTTTT
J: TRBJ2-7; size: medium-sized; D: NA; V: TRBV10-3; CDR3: CAISEFRGDYEQYF; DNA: TGTGCCATCAGTGAATTCAGGGGAGATTACGAGCAGTACTTC
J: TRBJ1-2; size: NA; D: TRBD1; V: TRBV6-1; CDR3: CASSDARQGPYTF; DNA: TGTGCCAGCAGTGACGCGAGACAGGGCCCCTACACCTTC
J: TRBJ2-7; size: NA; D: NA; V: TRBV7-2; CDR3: CASSFPGTEQYF; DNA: TGTGCCAGCAGCTTCCCTGGGACCGAGCAGTACTTC
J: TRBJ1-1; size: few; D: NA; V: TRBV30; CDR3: CAWSVQNGNTEAFF; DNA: TGTGCCTGGAGTGTACAAAATGGGAACACTGAAGCTTTCTTT
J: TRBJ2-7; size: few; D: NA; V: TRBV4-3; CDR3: CASSQDLPGPSYEQYF; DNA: TGCGCCAGCAGCCAAGATCTTCCGGGGCCCTCCTACGAGCAGTACTTC
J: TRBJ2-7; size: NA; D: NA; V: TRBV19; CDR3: CASSSLSGQSSYEQYF; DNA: TGTGCCAGCAGTTCGTTGTCAGGCCAGAGCTCCTACGAGCAGTACTTC